Shown below are 18 T cell receptor beta chains from a single sample sequenced in a study of beta chain features in type 1 diabetes. The sequenced template was cDNA made from the entire isolated RNA. Sequencing used immunoSEQ multiplex PCR; TCRdb keeps in-frame clones, though not all of them. Of around 450,000 clones listed, approximately 10% were seen once; the top ten hold 0.045% to 0.05%. The sample was naive CD4+ T cells from blood. The receptors were sampled from a woman younger than 35 in good health.

This clone was seen only a few times. This chain joins TRBV7-2 and TRBJ2-3; D is ambiguous. Trimming left V 2 bases short and J 6 bases short, with 9 bases between. This CDR3 has 13 amino acids. From germline, CDR1 is SGHTA and CDR2 FQGNSA. This CDR3 is CASSLSRRDTQYF. Written as DNA, the CDR3 is TGTGCCAGCAGCTTATCTCGACGGGATACGCAGTATTTT.

V and J are TRBV27 and TRBJ2-7, with D unresolved. Trimming pared 6 bases from V and 6 bases from J, leaving 15 bases between. Germline lookup yields CDR1 MNHEY and CDR2 SMNVEV (reference sequence). The CDR3 loop spans 13 amino acids. The chain's CDR3 is CASSTPSRVEQYF. CDR3 in DNA: TGTGCCAGCAGCACCCCATCACGCGTCGAGCAGTACTTC.

This clone has just a few counts. The J gene is TRBJ2-2, the V gene TRBV9; D is uncertain. Trimming stripped 4 bases from V and 6 bases from J, with 10 bases between. The CDR3 loop spans 13 amino acids. In germline, CDR1 is SGDLS, CDR2 YYNGEE. This CDR3 is CASSPSIAGELFF. In DNA, the CDR3 is TGTGCCAGCAGCCCCTCGATCGCCGGGGAGCTGTTTTTT. Supplemented by reference TRBV9 and TRBJ2-2, the full variable domain reads DSGVTQTPKHLITATGQRVTLRCSPRSGDLSVYWYQQSLDQGLQFLIQYYNGEERAKGNILERFSAQQFPDLHSELNLSSLELGDSALYFCASSPSIAGELFFGEGSRLTVL.

This clone was observed a handful of times. This chain uses TRBV27 with TRBJ1-4; D possibly corresponds to TRBD1 (6 bases). The germline V gene encodes CDR1 MNHEY and CDR2 SMNVEV (reference sequence). V gave up 5 bases and J gave up 5 bases, with 15 bases separating them. The CDR3 sequence is 15 residues long. The chain's CDR3 is CASSTPRDINEKLFF. For the CDR3, the DNA is TGTGCCAGCAGTACTCCCCGGGACATCAATGAAAAACTGTTTTTT.

The V and J genes are TRBV9 and TRBJ2-7, with 7 bases lining up with TRBD1. The CDR3 runs to 15 residues. Germline loops: CDR1 SGDLS, CDR2 YYNGEE. The J segment lost 0 bases and the V segment lost 3 bases, leaving 6 bases of the junction unmatched. The CDR3 region is CASSAGWDSSYEQYF. For the CDR3, the DNA is TGTGCCAGCAGCGCGGGCTGGGACAGCTCCTACGAGCAGTACTTC. Full variable domain (outside the CDR3, taken from reference TRBV9 and TRBJ2-7): DSGVTQTPKHLITATGQRVTLRCSPRSGDLSVYWYQQSLDQGLQFLIQYYNGEERAKGNILERFSAQQFPDLHSELNLSSLELGDSALYFCASSAGWDSSYEQYFGPGTRLTVT.

The V gene is TRBV7-9, the J gene TRBJ1-2, with a weak D call TRBD1 (5 bases). Germline V gene lookup returns CDR1 SEHNR and CDR2 FQNEAQ (reference sequence). The CDR3 sequence is 16 residues long. Trimming pared 5 bases from V and 0 bases from J, leaving 16 bases between. DNA of the CDR3: TGTGCCAGCAGCCCGCAAGGGGCAGAGTCTAACTATGGCTACACCTTC. This gives the protein CASSPQGAESNYGYTF.

In this sample, this clone turned up a few times. V usage is TRBV4-3 and J usage is TRBJ2-3; D is unclear. Trimming removed 1 base from V and 4 bases from J, with 9 bases in between. CDR3 length: 14 residues. Germline CDR1 LGHNA, CDR2 YSLEER. The CDR3 region has the DNA TGCGCCAGCAGCCAAGCCTTGGGCCCAGATACGCAGTATTTT. Its translation is CASSQALGPDTQYF.

On this clone: Other DNA sequences in the same sample also yield this CDR3. The genes are TRBV29-1 and TRBJ1-1, with TRBD1 as a possible D gene (6 bases). The V and J ends lost 5 bases and 3 bases respectively, with 13 bases between them. Germline-derived CDR1 and CDR2 are SQVTM and ANQGSEA. CDR3 length: 13 residues. Here the CDR3 DNA reads TGCAGCGTTACAAGGGGGAGGGACACTGAAGCTTTCTTT. Its protein product is CSVTRGRDTEAFF.

This clone was detected only a few times. The chain has TRBV4-1 and TRBJ1-1, with a possible D match to TRBD1 (5 bases). CDR1 is MGHRA and CDR2 is YSYEKL in the germline V gene. Trimming cost V 5 bases and J 2 bases, with 15 bases left between them. The CDR3 length is 15 residues. The CDR3 is CASSSTGTANTEAFF. The CDR3 DNA reads TGCGCCAGCAGCTCAACCGGGACGGCAAACACTGAAGCTTTCTTT.

This clone has more than one count but fewer than ten. This chain uses TRBV27 with TRBJ2-2; the match to TRBD1 covers 7 bases. With 5 bases clipped from V and 5 bases from J, the junction kept 11 bases outside the gene matches. Germline lookup yields CDR1 MNHEY and CDR2 SMNVEV (reference sequence). CDR3 size: 16 residues. CDR3 sequence (DNA): TGTGCCAGCAGTCCAGACAGGGTTGGTACTACCGGGGAGCTGTTTTTT. It yields the protein CASSPDRVGTTGELFF.

The sample holds a few counts of this clone. This chain joins TRBV7-2 and TRBJ2-2; a weak D match, TRBD2 (6 bases). The CDR3 loop spans 14 amino acids. Trimming stripped 5 bases from V and 6 bases from J, with 13 bases between. CDR1 SGHTA and CDR2 FQGNSA come from the germline V gene. CDR3 nucleotide sequence: TGTGCCAGCAGCCCGGGAGATGGATCCGGGGAGCTGTTTTTT. It yields the protein CASSPGDGSGELFF.

The chain carries TRBV5-1 and TRBJ2-1; 7 nucleotides line up with TRBD2. Germline lookup yields CDR1 SGHRS and CDR2 YFSETQ. The CDR3 extends over 15 amino acids. V lost 1 base, J lost 2 bases, and 3 bases stayed unmatched. CDR3 bases: TGCGCCAGCAGCTTGAGCCTAGCGGCCTACAATGAGCAGTTCTTC. As protein: CASSLSLAAYNEQFF.

V is TRBV4-3 and J is TRBJ2-7; D perhaps matches TRBD2 (6 bases). V was trimmed by 1 base and J by 3 bases, leaving 13 bases between them. Germline CDR1 is LGHNA and CDR2 is YSLEER. The CDR3 totals 15 residues. CDR3 nucleotide sequence: TGCGCCAGCAGCCAAGCCCGACTAGAGGGCTACGAGCAGTACTTC. Encoded protein: CASSQARLEGYEQYF.

J is TRBJ2-3 and V is TRBV10-3, with TRBD2 matching over 7 bases. Germline V gives CDR1 ENHRY, CDR2 SYGVKD. The CDR3 loop spans 15 amino acids. With V trimmed by 2 bases and J by 2 bases, 4 bases remained unmatched. The chain's CDR3 is CAISEGGELTDTQYF. In DNA, the CDR3 is TGTGCCATCAGTGAGGGGGGGGAACTCACAGATACGCAGTATTTT.

This clone was counted only a few times. The gene calls are TRBV15 and TRBJ2-2; D tentatively reads TRBD1 or TRBD2 (6 bases each). Per germline, CDR1 LNHNV and CDR2 YYDKDF (reference sequence). V was shortened by 1 base and J by 7 bases, with 13 bases between the two germline ends. CDR3 length: 15 amino acids. The CDR3 DNA sequence: TGTGCCACCAGCAGAGTGGCACAGGGAGGCGGGGAGCTGTTTTTT. It codes for CATSRVAQGGGELFF.

CDR3 sequence: CATSIDPGRNEQFF. CDR3 sequence (DNA): TGTGCCACCAGCATCGACCCGGGGCGCAATGAGCAGTTCTTC. The genes are TRBV15 and TRBJ2-1; D possibly matches TRBD1 or TRBD2 (5 bases each). CDR1 and CDR2 (germline): LNHNV, YYDKDF (reference sequence). Trimming pared 4 bases from V and 6 bases from J, leaving 13 bases between. The CDR3 contains 14 residues.

This clone appeared once. This chain joins TRBV19 and TRBJ2-7; possibly TRBD1 or TRBD2 for D (5 bases each). The germline V and J ends were trimmed by 4 bases and 2 bases, with 12 bases remaining between them. This CDR3 is built from 14 residues. In germline, CDR1 is LNHDA, CDR2 SQIVND (reference sequence). The DNA for the CDR3 is TGTGCCAGTAGTAGTGGGACGGTGCCCTACGAGCAGTACGTC. It specifies CASSSGTVPYEQYV.

The rearrangement links TRBV5-1 to TRBJ2-1; TRBD2 agrees at 9 bases. Germline V lookup: CDR1 SGHRS, CDR2 YFSETQ. V shed 0 bases, J shed 3 bases, and the junction held 7 bases outside the gene matches. CDR3 length: 17 residues. The CDR3 sequence: CASSLASATSGYNEQFF. The CDR3 region has the DNA TGCGCCAGCAGCTTGGCCTCCGCGACTAGCGGCTACAATGAGCAGTTCTTC.